A selection of T cell receptor beta chains follows, all from one sample in a study of OX40 agonist ivuxolimab in advanced cancers. Here immunoSEQ multiplex PCR was the method, and the copy in TCRdb shows in-frame clones only, minus some. This sample carries around 70,000 clones, roughly four fifths of them seen once, and the ten largest clones take about 5%. The sequencing used CD4+ or CD8+ T cells sorted from blood, collected in a trial of the OX40 agonist ivuxolimab. The receptor set was obtained from an adult with an advanced solid tumor such as melanoma, head and neck, liver or kidney cancer. CDR3s include the opening cysteine and the closing phenylalanine or tryptophan. A D gene is named only where the DNA matches it firmly. Clone size is given for some rows only: seen once, a few or many times, or a class if the clone is expanded.

NA	TRBV4-3	NA	TRBJ2-7	CASSQNAAQGLYEQYF	TGCGCCAGCAGCCAGAACGCGGCCCAGGGGTTGTACGAGCAGTACTTC
TRBD2	TRBV2	NA	TRBJ2-2	CASSVGLGYTGELFF	TGTGCCAGCAGTGTGGGACTAGGGTACACCGGGGAGCTGTTTTTT
NA	TRBV11-3	NA	TRBJ2-1	CASSLGIDNEQFF	TGTGCCAGCAGCTTAGGGATCGACAATGAGCAGTTCTTC
NA	TRBV7-2	NA	TRBJ1-2	CASSPDAFYGYTF	TGTGCCAGCAGCCCGGACGCGTTCTATGGCTACACCTTC
TRBD2	TRBV7-6	NA	TRBJ2-1	CASSPFGTSTYNEQFF	TGTGCCAGCAGCCCCTTCGGGACTAGCACGTACAATGAGCAGTTCTTC
TRBD2	TRBV19	NA	TRBJ2-1	CASSIASGSYEQFF	TGTGCCAGTAGTATAGCTAGCGGGAGTTATGAGCAGTTCTTC
TRBD1	TRBV19	once	TRBJ1-1	CASRKARQGATNTEAFF	TGTGCCAGTAGAAAAGCCAGGCAGGGGGCGACGAACACTGAAGCTTTCTTT
NA	TRBV29-1	NA	TRBJ1-2	CSVEALDRLYGYTF	TGCAGCGTTGAAGCTCTCGACAGATTATATGGCTACACCTTC
NA	TRBV28	NA	TRBJ2-7	CASSLPIQGTEQYF	TGTGCCAGCAGTTTACCGATTCAGGGAACCGAGCAGTACTTC
NA	TRBV28	NA	TRBJ1-2	CASRRPRAVSYGYTF	TGTGCCAGCAGACGTCCCCGGGCGGTTAGCTATGGCTACACCTTC
TRBD2	TRBV28	NA	TRBJ2-5	CASSLGPGTSGNQETQYF	TGTGCCAGCAGTTTAGGACCCGGGACTAGCGGTAATCAAGAGACCCAGTACTTC
NA	TRBV2	NA	TRBJ2-7	CASSLQRVTTYEQYF	TGTGCCAGCAGTCTACAGAGGGTAACGACCTACGAGCAGTACTTC
NA	TRBV6-5	NA	TRBJ2-1	CASSYSTYNEQFF	TGTGCCAGCAGTTACTCTACGTACAATGAGCAGTTCTTC
NA	TRBV18	NA	TRBJ1-5	CASSPGENQPQHF	TGTGCCAGCTCACCTGGCGAGAATCAGCCCCAGCATTTT